A selection of T cell receptor beta chains follows, all from one sample in a study of blood T cell repertoires in COVID-19. The assay was immunoSEQ multiplex PCR, and TCRdb's table has in-frame clones only and misses some. The repertoire holds under 70,000 clones, with around 90% as singletons. The specimen was peripheral blood. The receptors here all came from an older man with acute or convalescent COVID-19. CDR3s include the opening cysteine and the closing phenylalanine or tryptophan. Fields, in order: clone size, V gene, J gene, D gene, CDR3 protein, CDR3 DNA. D genes are given only for firm matches. Clone size is stated in some rows and not others, as once, few, many or a class when expanded.

NA	TRBV28	TRBJ2-7	TRBD1	CASIPGQAYEQYF	TGTGCCAGCATCCCGGGACAGGCCTACGAGCAGTACTTC
NA	TRBV5-1	TRBJ1-1	NA	CASSLRENTEAFF	TGCGCCAGCAGCTTGCGAGAGAACACTGAAGCTTTCTTT
NA	TRBV7-9	TRBJ2-1	TRBD1	CASSLVGGPYNEQFF	TGTGCCAGCAGCTTAGTAGGGGGCCCCTACAATGAGCAGTTCTTC
NA	TRBV5-1	TRBJ1-6	NA	CASSPRTESNSPLHF	TGCGCCAGCAGCCCAAGGACAGAGTCTAATTCACCCCTCCACTTT
NA	TRBV30	TRBJ1-4	TRBD1	CAWSGQGGEEKLFF	TGTGCCTGGAGCGGACAGGGGGGAGAAGAAAAACTGTTTTTT
NA	TRBV7-9	TRBJ2-5	NA	CASSSKEGTETQYF	TGTGCCAGCAGCTCCAAGGAGGGGACGGAGACCCAGTACTTC
NA	TRBV10-3	TRBJ2-1	TRBD2	CAISFSSGGPGLINEQFF	TGTGCCATCAGTTTTAGCAGCGGGGGGCCGGGGCTGATCAATGAGCAGTTCTTC
NA	TRBV28	TRBJ2-5	TRBD2	CASSSGLAGEKAETQYF	TGTGCCAGCAGTTCGGGTCTAGCGGGGGAAAAGGCGGAGACCCAGTACTTC
NA	TRBV6-6	TRBJ2-1	TRBD2	CASRAGTSGHNEQFF	TGTGCCAGCAGGGCCGGGACTAGCGGACACAATGAGCAGTTCTTC
NA	TRBV5-1	TRBJ2-5	TRBD2	CASSLESSGGALETQYF	TGCGCCAGCAGCTTGGAGTCTAGCGGGGGGGCTCTGGAGACCCAGTACTTC
once	TRBV7-6	TRBJ1-1	NA	CASSLGVGAEAFF	TGTGCCAGCAGCTTAGGCGTGGGCGCTGAAGCTTTCTTT
NA	TRBV5-1	TRBJ1-1	TRBD1	CASSLNRGGTEAFF	TGCGCCAGCAGCTTGAACAGGGGGGGCACTGAAGCTTTCTTT
few	TRBV24-1	TRBJ2-7	NA	CATSDGTILDEQYF	TGTGCCACCAGTGATGGGACAATCCTGGACGAGCAGTACTTC
NA	TRBV7-9	TRBJ1-2	NA	CASSLEFRGGGYTF	TGTGCCAGCAGCTTAGAGTTCAGGGGTGGCGGCTACACCTTC
NA	TRBV7-2	TRBJ2-3	TRBD2	CASSSAGTRTDTQYF	TGTGCCAGCAGCTCAGCGGGGACTCGCACAGATACGCAGTATTTT
NA	TRBV19	TRBJ1-2	TRBD1	CASRQGGTGVGYTF	TGTGCCAGTAGACAGGGGGGGACAGGGGTCGGCTACACCTTC
NA	TRBV27	TRBJ2-2	NA	CASSFRLAGILPGELFF	TGTGCCAGCAGTTTCCGATTGGCGGGGATCCTACCCGGGGAGCTGTTTTTT
NA	TRBV5-4	TRBJ2-1	TRBD1	CASSPGTASPNEQFF	TGTGCCAGCAGCCCCGGGACAGCCTCACCCAATGAGCAGTTCTTC
NA	TRBV18	TRBJ2-1	TRBD1	CASSLQGMVSYNEQFF	TGTGCCAGCTCACTACAGGGGATGGTTTCCTACAATGAGCAGTTCTTC
NA	TRBV30	TRBJ1-6	NA	CAWSDRSSNSPLHF	TGTGCCTGGAGTGACCGGTCGTCTAATTCACCCCTCCACTTT
NA	TRBV28	TRBJ1-4	NA	CASSPGSATEKLFF	TGTGCCAGCAGTCCGGGTTCCGCCACAGAAAAACTGTTTTTT
NA	TRBV6-5	TRBJ2-5	NA	CASSPQETQYF	TGTGCCAGCAGCCCACAAGAGACCCAGTACTTC
NA	TRBV28	TRBJ2-4	NA	CASSLQGPGNIQYF	TGTGCCAGCAGTTTACAGGGTCCCGGGAACATTCAGTACTTC
NA	TRBV5-4	TRBJ2-2	NA	CASSLASGARSTGELFF	TGTGCCAGCAGCTTGGCCTCAGGGGCGCGAAGCACCGGGGAGCTGTTTTTT
NA	TRBV19	TRBJ2-7	TRBD1	CASSLGGQGADRQYF	TGTGCCAGCTCCCTGGGGGGACAGGGGGCCGATCGGCAGTACTTC
NA	TRBV19	TRBJ2-3	TRBD1	CASRRGQASTDTQYF	TGTGCCAGTAGACGGGGACAGGCGAGCACAGATACGCAGTATTTT
NA	TRBV19	TRBJ1-5	NA	CASSIAHGDKNQPQHF	TGTGCCAGTAGTATAGCCCACGGGGACAAGAATCAGCCCCAGCATTTT
NA	TRBV9	TRBJ1-4	TRBD1	CASSVGQLNEKLFF	TGTGCCAGCAGCGTGGGACAGCTTAATGAAAAACTGTTTTTT
NA	TRBV7-2	TRBJ2-1	NA	CASSSGAGLGYNEQFF	TGTGCCAGCAGCTCAGGTGCAGGGCTAGGATACAATGAGCAGTTCTTC
NA	TRBV5-4	TRBJ2-5	NA	CASSSLGGQETQYF	TGTGCCAGCTCCTCCCTTGGGGGGCAAGAGACCCAGTACTTC
NA	TRBV7-9	TRBJ2-1	TRBD2	CASRKRGDTYNEQFF	TGTGCCAGCAGGAAGCGGGGGGATACCTACAATGAGCAGTTCTTC
NA	TRBV11-2	TRBJ2-3	TRBD2	CASGGGTTDTQYF	TGTGCCAGTGGCGGGGGGACCACAGATACGCAGTATTTT
once	TRBV12-3/TRBV12-4	TRBJ1-3	TRBD1	CASSTGGGNTIYF	TGTGCCAGCAGTACAGGGGGTGGAAACACCATATATTTT
NA	TRBV29-1	TRBJ1-2	NA	CSVDRGGYGYTF	TGCAGCGTAGACCGTGGGGGGTATGGCTACACCTTC
NA	TRBV7-2	TRBJ2-1	TRBD1	CASSEQGAANLAGQFF	TGTGCCAGCAGCGAACAGGGGGCGGCCAATTTAGCGGGGCAGTTCTTC
NA	TRBV18	TRBJ1-3	NA	CASSPRDFSSGNTIYF	TGTGCCAGCTCACCACGGGACTTTTCCTCTGGAAACACCATATATTTT
NA	TRBV2	TRBJ2-2	NA	CASRGQRNTGELFF	TGTGCCAGCAGGGGGCAACGGAACACCGGGGAGCTGTTTTTT
NA	TRBV5-4	TRBJ2-5	TRBD2	CASSKPGTSSRETQYF	TGTGCCAGCAGCAAACCCGGGACTAGTAGTCGAGAGACCCAGTACTTC
NA	TRBV6-6	TRBJ1-1	NA	CASSLARGNTEAFF	TGTGCCAGCAGCCTTGCTCGGGGGAACACTGAAGCTTTCTTT
NA	TRBV19	TRBJ1-4	TRBD1	CASSIDLGQAYELFF	TGTGCCAGTAGTATAGATCTGGGACAGGCTTACGAACTGTTTTTT
NA	TRBV3-1/TRBV3-2	TRBJ1-6	NA	CASSQGQASPLHF	TGTGCCAGCAGCCAAGGGCAGGCTTCACCCCTCCACTTT
NA	TRBV24-1	TRBJ1-2	NA	CATSESRAGGGYTF	TGTGCCACCAGTGAGAGCAGGGCTGGTGGTGGCTACACCTTC
NA	TRBV7-2	TRBJ2-5	TRBD2	CASSLAPRLAGGPGTQYF	TGTGCCAGCAGCTTAGCGCCCCGACTAGCGGGGGGGCCGGGGACCCAGTACTTC
NA	TRBV6-5	TRBJ1-4	TRBD1	CASSYRGLGNEKLFF	TGTGCCAGCAGTTACAGGGGGCTGGGTAATGAAAAACTGTTTTTT
few	TRBV10-3	TRBJ2-2	NA	CAISDARTTGELFF	TGTGCCATCAGTGACGCCAGGACTACCGGGGAGCTGTTTTTT
NA	TRBV5-5	TRBJ1-1	TRBD1	CASRLQGAAEAFF	TGTGCCAGCAGACTACAGGGGGCCGCTGAAGCTTTCTTT
NA	TRBV15	TRBJ1-6	TRBD1	CATSRTVGTGGSPLHF	TGTGCCACCAGCAGGACGGTGGGGACAGGTGGTTCACCCCTCCACTTT
NA	TRBV12-5	TRBJ2-5	TRBD2	CASGLAGGPETQYF	TGTGCTAGTGGCCTAGCGGGGGGGCCGGAGACCCAGTACTTC
NA	TRBV2	TRBJ1-5	NA	CASKLGAGQPQHF	TGTGCCAGCAAACTGGGCGCGGGTCAGCCCCAGCATTTT
NA	TRBV10-3	TRBJ2-2	NA	CAISLQVPNTGELFF	TGTGCCATCAGCCTACAGGTACCGAACACCGGGGAGCTGTTTTTT
NA	TRBV3-1/TRBV3-2	TRBJ2-2	TRBD1	CASRDRGSGELFF	TGTGCCAGCCGGGACAGGGGGTCCGGGGAGCTGTTTTTT
NA	TRBV2	TRBJ1-1	TRBD1	CASRGDRNTEAFF	TGTGCCAGCAGGGGGGACAGGAACACTGAAGCTTTCTTT
NA	TRBV25-1	TRBJ2-5	NA	CASSSAGQQETQYF	TGTGCCAGCAGTTCGGCAGGGCAACAAGAGACCCAGTACTTC
NA	TRBV7-2	TRBJ2-3	TRBD2	CANGASGGAADTQYF	TGTGCCAACGGGGCTAGCGGGGGGGCCGCAGATACGCAGTATTTT